The T cell receptor beta chain described here comes from a study of T cells in tumors after PD-1 blockade. The table came from immunoSEQ multiplex PCR; TCRdb's copy has only in-frame clones and leaves some out. The sample carries around 50,000 clones, more than 70% recorded once. The clonotype originates from a human donor with basal cell carcinoma. Sequencing was performed on PBMCs, taken before anti-PD-1 treatment.

The CDR3 reads CASSHGVSGKSVPYEQYF. CDR3 coding DNA: TGTGCCAGCAGCCACGGAGTCTCAGGGAAAAGTGTTCCCTACGAGCAGTACTTC. The V gene is TRBV3-1 (or the pseudogene TRBV3-2), the J gene TRBJ2-7; D might be TRBD1 (5 bases). The CDR3 is made up of 18 amino acids. The germline V gene encodes CDR1 LGHDT and CDR2 YNNKEL (reference sequence). The germline V and J ends were trimmed by 3 bases and 2 bases, with 23 bases remaining between them.